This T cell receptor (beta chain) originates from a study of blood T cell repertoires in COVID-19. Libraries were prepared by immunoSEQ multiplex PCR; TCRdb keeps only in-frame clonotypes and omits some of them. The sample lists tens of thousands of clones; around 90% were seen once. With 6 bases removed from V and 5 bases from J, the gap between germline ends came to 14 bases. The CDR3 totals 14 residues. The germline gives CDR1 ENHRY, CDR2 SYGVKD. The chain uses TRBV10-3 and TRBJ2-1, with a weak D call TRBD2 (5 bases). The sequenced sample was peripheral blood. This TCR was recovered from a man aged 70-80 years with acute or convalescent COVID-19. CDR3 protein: CAIREGVLDNEQFF. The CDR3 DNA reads TGTGCCATCAGAGAGGGAGTCCTAGACAATGAGCAGTTCTTC.